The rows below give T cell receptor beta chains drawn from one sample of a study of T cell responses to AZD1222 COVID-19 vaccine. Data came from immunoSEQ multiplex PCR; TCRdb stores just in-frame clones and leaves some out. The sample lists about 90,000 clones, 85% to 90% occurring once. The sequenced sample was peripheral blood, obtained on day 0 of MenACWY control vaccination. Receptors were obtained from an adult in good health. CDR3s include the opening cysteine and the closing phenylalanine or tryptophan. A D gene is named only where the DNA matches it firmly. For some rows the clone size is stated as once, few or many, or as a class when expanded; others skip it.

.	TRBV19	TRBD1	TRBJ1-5	CASSPGSGGSYSNQPQHF	TGTGCCAGTAGTCCTGGGTCAGGGGGCTCTTATAGCAATCAGCCCCAGCATTTT
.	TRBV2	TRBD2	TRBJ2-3	CASRRLAGGGATDTQYF	TGTGCCAGCAGGAGGCTAGCGGGGGGCGGGGCGACAGATACGCAGTATTTT
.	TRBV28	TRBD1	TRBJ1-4	CASSRGQGIYERLFF	TGTGCCAGCAGTCGGGGACAGGGGATATATGAAAGACTGTTTTTT
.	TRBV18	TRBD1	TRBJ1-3	CASSPGQGANTIYF	TGTGCCAGCTCACCCGGACAGGGGGCGAACACCATATATTTT
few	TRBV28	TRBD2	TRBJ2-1	CASSSSGGAYNEQFF	TGTGCCAGCAGTTCTAGCGGGGGGGCCTACAATGAGCAGTTCTTC
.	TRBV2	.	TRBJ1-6	CASSDRRSNNSPLHF	TGTGCCAGCAGTGACAGACGGAGCAATAATTCACCCCTCCACTTT
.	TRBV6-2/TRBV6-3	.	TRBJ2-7	CASSYPRRGRTYEQYF	TGTGCCAGCAGCTATCCGCGGAGGGGACGGACCTACGAGCAGTACTTC
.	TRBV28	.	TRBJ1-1	CASSPPGPSWGEAFF	TGTGCCAGCAGCCCACCGGGCCCTTCGTGGGGGGAAGCTTTCTTT
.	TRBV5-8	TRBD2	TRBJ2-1	CASSLETSGVNEQFF	TGTGCCAGCAGCCTAGAGACTAGCGGGGTTAATGAGCAGTTCTTC
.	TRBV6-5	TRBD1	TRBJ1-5	CASSSDRGKPQHF	TGTGCCAGCAGCTCCGACAGGGGGAAGCCCCAGCATTTT
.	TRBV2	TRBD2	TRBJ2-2	CASMGGSANTGELFF	TGTGCCAGCATGGGAGGGAGTGCGAACACCGGGGAGCTGTTTTTT
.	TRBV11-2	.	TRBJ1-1	CASSSREQGRGSTEAFF	TGTGCCAGCAGCTCTAGGGAGCAGGGGCGAGGGTCCACTGAAGCTTTCTTT
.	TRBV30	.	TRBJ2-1	CAWGPPSNEQFF	TGTGCCTGGGGTCCTCCCTCCAATGAGCAGTTCTTC
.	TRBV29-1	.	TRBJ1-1	CSVAFREVTEAFF	TGCAGCGTTGCCTTCAGGGAAGTTACTGAAGCTTTCTTT
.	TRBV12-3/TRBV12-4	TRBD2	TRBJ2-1	CASTIGQAGRGFF	TGTGCCAGCACCATCGGTCAGGCCGGGAGGGGGTTCTTC
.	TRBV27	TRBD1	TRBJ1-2	CASSVYPGDRDYGYTF	TGTGCCAGCAGTGTATACCCTGGGGACAGGGACTATGGCTACACCTTC
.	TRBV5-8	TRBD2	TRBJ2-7	CASTRTSGGALYEQYF	TGTGCCAGCACCCGGACTAGCGGGGGGGCCTTATACGAGCAGTACTTC
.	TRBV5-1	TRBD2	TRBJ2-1	CASSIGTSGGEQFF	TGCGCCAGCAGCATCGGGACTAGCGGGGGAGAGCAGTTCTTC
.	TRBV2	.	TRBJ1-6	CASSEGSYSPLHF	TGTGCCAGCAGTGAGGGCAGTTATTCACCCCTCCACTTT
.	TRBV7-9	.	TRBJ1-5	CASTGGDQPQHF	TGTGCCTCTACAGGAGGGGATCAGCCCCAGCATTTT
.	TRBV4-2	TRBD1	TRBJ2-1	CASSQPIRQGYNEQFF	TGTGCCAGCAGCCAGCCCATCCGACAGGGGTACAATGAGCAGTTCTTC
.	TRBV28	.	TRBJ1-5	CASSLPRGTINQPQHF	TGTGCCAGCAGTTTACCTCGCGGGACAATAAATCAGCCCCAGCATTTT
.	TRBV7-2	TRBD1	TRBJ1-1	CASSGQGPGTEAFF	TGTGCCAGCAGCGGACAGGGGCCGGGGACTGAAGCTTTCTTT
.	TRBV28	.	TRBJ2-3	CASSLVSRPTDTQYF	TGTGCCAGCAGTTTAGTGAGCAGACCCACAGATACGCAGTATTTT
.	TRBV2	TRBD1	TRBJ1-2	CASRGQALYGYTF	TGTGCCAGCCGGGGACAGGCCTTATATGGCTACACCTTC
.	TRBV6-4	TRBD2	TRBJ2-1	CASVESGGASIREQFF	TGTGCCAGCGTAGAGTCCGGGGGGGCCTCAATCCGTGAGCAGTTCTTC
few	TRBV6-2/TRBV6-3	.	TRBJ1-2	CASSLGPNYGYTF	TGTGCCAGCAGTCTAGGACCTAACTATGGCTACACCTTC
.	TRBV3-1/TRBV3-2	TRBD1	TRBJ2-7	CASSQGRQGVEQYF	TGTGCCAGCAGCCAAGGACGGCAGGGGGTGGAGCAGTACTTC
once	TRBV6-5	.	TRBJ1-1	CASRPRGRTPEAFF	TGTGCCAGCAGGCCCCGGGGGCGGACGCCTGAAGCTTTCTTT
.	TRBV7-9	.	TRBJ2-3	CASSYDRQPSTDTQYF	TGTGCCAGCAGCTACGATAGACAGCCCAGCACAGATACGCAGTATTTT
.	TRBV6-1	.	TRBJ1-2	CASSEDVRGYGYTF	TGTGCCAGCAGTGAAGACGTCAGGGGCTACGGCTACACCTTC
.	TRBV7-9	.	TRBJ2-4	CASSLGPSPVDIQYF	TGTGCCAGCAGTCTGGGGCCCTCCCCGGTTGACATTCAGTACTTC
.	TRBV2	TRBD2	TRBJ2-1	CASSGTSGGAGEQFF	TGTGCCAGCAGTGGTACTAGCGGGGGGGCGGGTGAGCAGTTCTTC
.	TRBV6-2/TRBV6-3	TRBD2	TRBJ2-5	CASSYPRLAGVETQYF	TGTGCCAGCAGTTACCCCCGGCTAGCGGGGGTTGAGACCCAGTACTTC
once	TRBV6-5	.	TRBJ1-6	CASSYSTGSGSPLHF	TGTGCCAGCAGTTACTCGACAGGCTCCGGTTCACCCCTCCACTTT
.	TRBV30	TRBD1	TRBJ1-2	CAWSYRGIGYTF	TGTGCCTGGAGTTACAGGGGAATCGGCTACACCTTC
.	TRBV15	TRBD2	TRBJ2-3	CATSRDPASGVGSNTQYF	TGTGCCACCAGCAGAGATCCGGCTAGCGGCGTTGGGAGTAATACGCAGTATTTT
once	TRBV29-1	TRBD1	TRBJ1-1	CSGLGQGNTEAFF	TGCAGCGGGCTGGGACAGGGGAACACTGAAGCTTTCTTT
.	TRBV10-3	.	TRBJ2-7	CAISDRESEQYF	TGTGCCATCAGTGACAGGGAATCCGAGCAGTACTTC
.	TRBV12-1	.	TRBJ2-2	CASSLSGRRADGELFF	TGTGCCAGCAGCCTCTCGGGGCGAAGAGCCGACGGGGAGCTGTTTTTT
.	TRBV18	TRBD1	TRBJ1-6	CASSRDRGNNSPLHF	TGTGCCAGCTCACGGGACAGGGGAAATAATTCACCCCTCCACTTT
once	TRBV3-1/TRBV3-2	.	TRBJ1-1	CASSRGQILNTEAFF	TGTGCCAGCAGCCGAGGACAGATTTTGAACACTGAAGCTTTCTTT
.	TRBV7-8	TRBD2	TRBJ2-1	CASSLSASGGYNEQFF	TGTGCCAGCAGCTTATCAGCTAGCGGGGGATACAATGAGCAGTTCTTC
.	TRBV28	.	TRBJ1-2	CASSIPTSYGYTF	TGTGCCAGCAGTATACCGACTAGCTATGGCTACACCTTC
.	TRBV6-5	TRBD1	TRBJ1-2	CASNGQGYGYTF	TGTGCCAGCAATGGACAGGGTTACGGCTACACCTTC
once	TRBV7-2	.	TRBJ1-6	CASSLDGSSYNSPLHF	TGTGCCAGCAGCCTGGACGGCAGCTCCTATAATTCACCCCTCCACTTT
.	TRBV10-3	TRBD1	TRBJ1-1	CAITLDRGNTEAFF	TGTGCCATCACCCTAGACAGGGGGAACACTGAAGCTTTCTTT
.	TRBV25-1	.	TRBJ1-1	CASRPRTGNTEAFF	TGTGCCAGCAGACCCCGGACGGGGAACACTGAAGCTTTCTTT
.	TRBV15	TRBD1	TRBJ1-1	CATSRAGTGSITEAFF	TGTGCCACCAGCAGAGCAGGGACAGGGAGTATCACTGAAGCTTTCTTT